The sample holds a few counts of the clone carrying this T cell receptor (beta chain). Amplified TCR beta CDR3 regions came from RNA transcripts. Using the HTBI primer set, a first-round RT-PCR was run on the TCR CDR3. In TCRdb, the multiplex PCR reads were re-called with MiXCR into one record per CDR3 protein. The sample consists of fewer than 450,000 distinct CDR3 sequences, roughly 20% of them appearing once. This record belongs to a study of T cells in Graves' hyperthyroidism and ophthalmopathy. Study-level information: Once the initial diagnosis was made, peripheral blood was obtained before any treatment.

In the ophthalmopathy cohort, Clinical Activity Score was at least 3, NOSPECS grade at least 4, and duration under 3 months. Germline V gene data show CDR1 as LNHNV and CDR2 as YYDKDF (reference sequence). The V end lost 5 bases, the J end lost 0 bases, and 13 bases lay between the germline ends. This CDR3 region has 16 residues. This rearrangement joins TRBV15 to TRBJ1-4; D uncertain. Sample: blood. This TCR derives from a man younger than 35 with Graves' ophthalmopathy. CDR3 in DNA: TGTGCCACCAGCGGCGATTATCTTGCAACTAATGAAAAACTGTTTTTT. The encoded protein is CATSGDYLATNEKLFF.